This TCR beta chain was sequenced in a study of T cell repertoires in cytomegalovirus infection. One entry per CDR3 protein results from TCRdb running MiXCR on the reads. The sample holds hundreds of thousands of distinct CDR3 sequences, roughly a quarter seen once. Regarding this clonotype: The antigen is unknown.

Study results and caveats: Frequencies of public TCR beta families were cumulated, and this identified carriers of CMV plus the relevant HLA.

The origin of this receptor is a human donor in good health (CMV status not recorded). Some clones in this sample may be carry-over from other donors' samples. Sequencing input: CD8+ T cells from PBMCs.

CDR3 bases: TGTGCCAGTAGTATACCGTTCAATGAGCAGTTCTTC. Translation gives CASSIPFNEQFF. The rearrangement uses TRBV19 and TRBJ2-1; D call uncertain. CDR3 length: 12 amino acids. Germline lookup yields CDR1 LNHDA and CDR2 SQIVND (reference sequence). V lost 2 bases, J lost 6 bases, and 5 bases lay in between.